What follows is one T cell receptor (beta chain) and its context. Its antigen is unknown. Looked up from germline, CDR1 is SGHTA and CDR2 is FQGTGA. This CDR3 spans 15 amino acids. V was shortened by 2 bases and J by 8 bases, with 16 bases between the two germline ends. These data are taken from a study of cytomegalovirus exposure and HLA in healthy donors. Overall study results and limits: Previous analysis showed most TCR beta V segments were productive about 90% or about 30% of the time. A missense variant in DCLRE1C was later tied to TCR beta V- and J-gene trimming.

Amplification used 60 Vbeta primers and 13 Jbeta primers. Using immunoSEQ multiplex PCR, the repertoire was profiled, and TCRdb retains in-frame clones only, with some absent. The repertoire has fewer than 200,000 clones, roughly 80% of them found once; the top ten carry approximately 0.8%. Sequenced input: PBMCs. This chain uses TRBV7-3 with TRBJ2-1, with TRBD2 as a possible D gene (5 bases). The sequence came from a woman younger than 30 in good health and CMV-seronegative. The CDR3 DNA reads as TGTGCCAGCAGCTTACAGGCACTACCGGAGGATGAGCAGTTCTTC. Translating it yields CASSLQALPEDEQFF.